This T cell receptor beta chain was sequenced for a study of beta chain features in type 1 diabetes. Germline-derived CDR1 and CDR2 are SGHAT and FQNNGV. The CDR3 is 16 residues long. The trim removed 0 bases at V and 8 bases at J, leaving 10 bases unmatched. The whole isolated RNA underwent reverse transcription, so sequencing captured expressed TCRB transcripts. Sequenced by immunoSEQ multiplex PCR; TCRdb stores in-frame clones only, minus some. The sample holds fewer than 900,000 clones, roughly 16% seen once. Sequenced: naive CD4+ T cells from blood. The chain combines TRBV11-2 with TRBJ2-7; 10 nucleotides match TRBD2. The TCR originated in a woman between 18 and 29 years old in good health. The DNA for the CDR3 is TGTGCCAGCAGCTTAGACGACCTATCTAGCGGGAGTAAGCAGTACTTC. It codes for CASSLDDLSSGSKQYF.